A selection of T cell receptor beta chains follows, all from one sample in a study of blood T cell repertoires in COVID-19. Assay: immunoSEQ multiplex PCR; the TCRdb copy retains only in-frame clones and omits some. The table has 150,000 to 200,000 clones, roughly 80% seen once. The material sequenced was peripheral blood. Every receptor here comes from a young woman with acute or convalescent COVID-19. CDR3s include the opening cysteine and the closing phenylalanine or tryptophan. Fields, in order: D gene, clone size, J gene, V gene, CDR3 length, CDR3 protein, CDR3 DNA. D genes are given only for firm matches. Size is stated for part of the rows, as once, few or many counts, or as a class when the clone is expanded.

.	.	TRBJ2-5	TRBV6-5	14	CASSYISGFETQYF	TGTGCCAGCAGTTACATATCGGGTTTCGAGACCCAGTACTTC
.	few	TRBJ1-1	TRBV29-1	14	CSVAVIPPNTEAFF	TGCAGCGTTGCTGTTATTCCTCCGAACACTGAAGCTTTCTTT
TRBD1	.	TRBJ1-2	TRBV2	14	CASIPPDRVEGYTF	TGTGCCAGCATCCCCCCGGACAGGGTAGAAGGCTACACCTTC
.	once	TRBJ2-3	TRBV4-1	11	CASEGADTQYF	TGCGCCAGCGAGGGGGCAGATACGCAGTATTTT
.	once	TRBJ2-3	TRBV3-1/TRBV3-2	19	CASSPTRLVSGLSTDTQYF	TGTGCCAGCAGCCCGACAAGACTAGTGAGCGGGTTGAGCACAGATACGCAGTATTTT
.	.	TRBJ2-3	TRBV9	15	CASSVLGEITDTQYF	TGTGCCAGCAGCGTTCTGGGAGAGATCACAGATACGCAGTATTTT
.	.	TRBJ2-3	TRBV7-3	13	CASSPGSTDTQYF	TGTGCCAGCAGCCCAGGTTCCACAGATACGCAGTATTTT
.	.	TRBJ2-7	TRBV7-9	14	CASSLLRGKGEQYF	TGTGCCAGCAGCTTATTACGGGGGAAAGGCGAGCAGTACTTC
.	many	TRBJ2-5	TRBV4-2	15	CASSQALEGGRTQYF	TGTGCCAGCAGCCAAGCGTTAGAGGGGGGGCGGACCCAGTACTTC
TRBD2	.	TRBJ2-3	TRBV5-1	15	CASSLLLAGGPRRYF	TGCGCCAGCAGCTTGTTACTAGCGGGGGGGCCGCGGCGGTATTTT
.	.	TRBJ1-1	TRBV29-1	13	CSCGVLWNTEAFF	TGCAGCTGCGGGGTCCTGTGGAACACTGAAGCTTTCTTT
.	.	TRBJ2-7	TRBV15	15	CATSKVGVSSYEQYF	TGTGCCACCAGTAAAGTAGGAGTTTCCTCCTACGAGCAGTACTTC
.	.	TRBJ1-5	TRBV5-1	15	CASSLGGNSNQPQHF	TGCGCCAGCAGCTTGGGAGGGAATAGCAATCAGCCCCAGCATTTT
TRBD1	.	TRBJ1-4	TRBV12-3/TRBV12-4	11	CASRTGEELFF	TGTGCCAGCAGGACAGGGGAGGAACTGTTTTTT
.	few	TRBJ2-1	TRBV4-2	17	CASSQVGKGTLDNEQFF	TGTGCCAGCAGCCAAGTTGGGAAAGGGACTCTGGACAATGAGCAGTTCTTC
TRBD2	.	TRBJ2-3	TRBV5-6	16	CASSSVAGGLPDTQYF	TGTGCCAGCAGCTCAGTAGCGGGAGGGCTACCAGATACGCAGTATTTT
TRBD1	.	TRBJ1-6	TRBV19	13	CASRTGVVSPLHF	TGTGCCAGTAGAACAGGGGTAGTGTCACCCCTCCACTTT
.	.	TRBJ1-4	TRBV30	13	CAYRQDANEKLFF	TGTGCCTACCGACAGGATGCTAATGAAAAACTGTTTTTT